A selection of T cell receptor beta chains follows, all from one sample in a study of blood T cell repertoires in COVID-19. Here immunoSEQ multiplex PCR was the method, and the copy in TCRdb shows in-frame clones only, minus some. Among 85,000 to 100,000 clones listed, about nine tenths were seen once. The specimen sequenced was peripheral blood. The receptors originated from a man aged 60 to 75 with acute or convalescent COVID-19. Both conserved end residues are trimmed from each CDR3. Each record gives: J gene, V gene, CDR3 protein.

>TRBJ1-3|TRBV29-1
SAADSSGNTIY
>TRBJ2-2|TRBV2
ASLLTGANTGELF
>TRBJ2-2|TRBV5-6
ASSLDGGGFTGELF
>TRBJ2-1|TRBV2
ASSALGTSDNEQF
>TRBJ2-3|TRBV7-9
ASSRLAGSTDTQY
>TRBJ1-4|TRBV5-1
ASSFNSFNEKLF
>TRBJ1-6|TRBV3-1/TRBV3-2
ASSVTGSRGSPLH
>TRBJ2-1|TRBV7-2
ASSLEWTGAPENEQF
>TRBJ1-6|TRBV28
ASSPSGTENSPLH
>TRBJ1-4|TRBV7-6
ASSLGPGEKLF
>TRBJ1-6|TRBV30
AWSRGVGNNSPLH
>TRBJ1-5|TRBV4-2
ASSQARGQGINQPQH
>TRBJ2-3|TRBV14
ASSPRLAAKDTQY
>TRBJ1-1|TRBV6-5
ASQPGTGMNTEAF
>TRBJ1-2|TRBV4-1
ASSQEGTGATLYGYT
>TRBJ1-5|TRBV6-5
ASSSHNQGNQPQH
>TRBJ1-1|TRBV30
AWSVLGPNTEAF
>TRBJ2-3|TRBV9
ASSRFGRGSTDTQY
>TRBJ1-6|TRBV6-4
ASSDQGYGSPLH
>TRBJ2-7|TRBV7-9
ASRLSGSYEQY
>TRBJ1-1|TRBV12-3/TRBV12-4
ASSLSAGVAF
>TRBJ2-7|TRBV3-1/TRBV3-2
ASSHGGPGEQY
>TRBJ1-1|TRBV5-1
ASSSLTTGTEAF
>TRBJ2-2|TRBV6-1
ASSGKSGQVNTGELF
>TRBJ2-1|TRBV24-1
ATSEGGVGDRGNEQF
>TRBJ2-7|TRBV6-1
ASSEGWQGIHEQY
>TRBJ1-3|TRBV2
ASSEARGARGNTIY
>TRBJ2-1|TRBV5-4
ASSQMTSASYNEQF
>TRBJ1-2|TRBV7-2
ASSQRTDRPYGYT
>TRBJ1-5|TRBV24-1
ATSYWTYHSNQPQH
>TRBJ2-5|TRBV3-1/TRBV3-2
ASSSLLAAPEETQY
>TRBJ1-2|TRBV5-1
ASSLGGGQVTSGGYT
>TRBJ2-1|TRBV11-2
ASSPGEYNEQF
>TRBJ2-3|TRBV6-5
ASRGDRETDTQY
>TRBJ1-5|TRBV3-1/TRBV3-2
ASSPTGTSSNQPQH
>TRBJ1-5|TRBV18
ASSRYQGGDSNQPQH
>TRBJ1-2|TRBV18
ASSGDGSNYGYT
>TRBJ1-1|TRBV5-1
ASSSQGVGTEAF
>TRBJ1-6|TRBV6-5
ASSRQGGSPLH
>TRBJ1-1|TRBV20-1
SARDSEEAF
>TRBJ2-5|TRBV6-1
ASSEAPSGIQETQY
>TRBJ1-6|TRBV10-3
ATGGEAEWNSPLH
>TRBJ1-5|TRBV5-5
ASSLEARGPIGNQPQH
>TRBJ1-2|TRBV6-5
ASILGTYGYGYT
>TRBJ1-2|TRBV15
ATSRRQGTYGYT
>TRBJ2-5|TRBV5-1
ASRDSLAGGRETQY
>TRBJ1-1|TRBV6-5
ASSYQRGHTEAF